These 9 T cell receptor beta chains originate from one sample sequenced in a study of blood T cell repertoires in COVID-19. TCRdb keeps only in-frame clones here, not all; method: immunoSEQ multiplex PCR. The table shows over 200,000 clones, with roughly 90% occurring only once. The sequenced material came from peripheral blood. Receptors originate from an older woman with acute or convalescent COVID-19.

The chain recombines TRBV7-2 with TRBJ1-2, with D uncertain. Trimming stripped 5 bases from V and 3 bases from J, with 10 bases between. CDR1 is SGHTA and CDR2 is FQGNSA in the germline V gene. The CDR3 length is 13 residues. The CDR3 reads CASSLSTHYGYTF. DNA of the CDR3: TGTGCCAGCAGCCTTTCGACACACTATGGCTACACCTTC.

This chain links TRBV6-5 with TRBJ2-7; the D gene is possibly TRBD2 (6 bases). The germline gives CDR1 MNHEY, CDR2 SVGAGI. V shed 7 bases and J shed 1 base, with 17 bases lying between them. The CDR3 contains 15 residues. The CDR3 region is CASNQLATSSYEQYF. CDR3 DNA: TGTGCCAGCAATCAACTAGCCACCTCTTCCTACGAGCAGTACTTC.

This chain joins TRBV9 and TRBJ2-7; 11 nucleotides line up with TRBD1. Trimming removed 2 bases from V and 2 bases from J; junction bases left unmatched: 3. The CDR3 spans 15 residues. Germline V gene lookup returns CDR1 SGDLS and CDR2 YYNGEE. As DNA, the CDR3 is TGTGCCAGCAGCGTGGGACAGGGGGAAACCTACGAGCAGTACTTC. As protein: CASSVGQGETYEQYF.

This sequence joins TRBV30 and TRBJ1-6; 9 positions match TRBD1. Germline V lookup: CDR1 GTSNPN, CDR2 SVGIG (reference sequence). This CDR3 has 12 residues. With V trimmed by 8 bases and J by 10 bases, 6 bases remained unmatched. CDR3 in amino acids: CAQDRGSSPLHF. CDR3 nucleotides: TGTGCCCAGGACAGGGGAAGCTCACCCCTCCACTTT.

The chain joins TRBV19 to TRBJ2-4; TRBD2 might be the D (5 bases). Trimming took 3 bases from V and 7 from J, leaving 16 bases between them. This CDR3 has 15 amino acids. Looked up from germline, CDR1 is LNHDA and CDR2 is SQIVND (reference sequence). The CDR3 reads CASSILTGPGNIQYF. The CDR3 DNA sequence: TGTGCCAGTAGTATCTTAACCGGACCGGGGAACATTCAGTACTTC.

This clone was recorded a few times. J is TRBJ1-3 and V is TRBV4-1, with D possibly TRBD1 on 5 matching bases. The V end was cut by 0 bases, the J end by 11 bases, with 17 bases between. The length of the CDR3 is 15 residues. The germline gives CDR1 MGHRA, CDR2 YSYEKL. CDR3: CASSQDRASLGAIYF. The CDR3 coding sequence is TGCGCCAGCAGCCAAGATCGGGCATCTCTAGGGGCCATATATTTT.

This chain joins TRBV5-1 and TRBJ2-5; no clear D. Germline CDR1 SGHRS, CDR2 YFSETQ. V lost 3 bases and J 5 bases, leaving 8 bases between the germline ends. The CDR3 is made up of 12 amino acids. This chain's CDR3 is CASSYSGETQYF. The CDR3 DNA follows: TGCGCCAGCAGCTACAGTGGGGAGACCCAGTACTTC.

V usage is TRBV5-1 and J usage is TRBJ2-7; 7 bases are shared with TRBD1. With V trimmed by 4 bases and J by 2 bases, 15 bases remained unmatched. The CDR3 totals 17 residues. CDR1 is SGHRS and CDR2 is YFSETQ in the germline V gene. CDR3 region: CASSLNLFGTAAYEQYF. For the CDR3, the DNA is TGCGCCAGCAGCCTGAATCTGTTTGGGACAGCTGCCTACGAGCAGTACTTC.

This clone was counted between two and nine times. The V gene is TRBV21-1, the J gene TRBJ2-6; the table's D call, TRBD2, was not checked against the DNA. TRBV21-1 counts as a pseudogene. The CDR3 runs to 18 residues. Written as DNA, the CDR3 is TGTGCCAGCAGCGACCGGGAAACTATTAACTCTGGGGCCAACGTCCTGACTTTC. Amino acids: CASSDRETINSGANVLTF.